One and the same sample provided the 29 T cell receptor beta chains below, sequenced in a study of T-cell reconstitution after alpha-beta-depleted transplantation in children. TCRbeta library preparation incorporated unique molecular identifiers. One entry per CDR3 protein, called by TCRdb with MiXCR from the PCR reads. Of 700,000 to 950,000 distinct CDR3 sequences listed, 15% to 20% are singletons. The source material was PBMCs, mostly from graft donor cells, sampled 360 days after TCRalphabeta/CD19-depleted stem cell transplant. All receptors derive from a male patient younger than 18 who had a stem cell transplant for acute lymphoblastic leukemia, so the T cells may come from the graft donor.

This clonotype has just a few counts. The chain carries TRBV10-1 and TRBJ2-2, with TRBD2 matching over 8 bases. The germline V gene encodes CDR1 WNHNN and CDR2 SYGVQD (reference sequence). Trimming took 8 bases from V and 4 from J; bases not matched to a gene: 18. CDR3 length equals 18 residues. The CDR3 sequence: CASSRLAGGPWGTGELFF. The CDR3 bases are TGCGCCAGCTCCAGGCTCGCGGGAGGCCCCTGGGGCACCGGGGAGCTGTTTTTT.

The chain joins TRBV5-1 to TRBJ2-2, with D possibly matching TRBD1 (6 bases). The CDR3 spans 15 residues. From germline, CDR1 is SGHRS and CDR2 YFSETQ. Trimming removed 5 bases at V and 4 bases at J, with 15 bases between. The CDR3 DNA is TGCGCCAGCAGACCAGCTACAGGGCGCACCGGGGAGCTGTTTTTT. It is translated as CASRPATGRTGELFF.

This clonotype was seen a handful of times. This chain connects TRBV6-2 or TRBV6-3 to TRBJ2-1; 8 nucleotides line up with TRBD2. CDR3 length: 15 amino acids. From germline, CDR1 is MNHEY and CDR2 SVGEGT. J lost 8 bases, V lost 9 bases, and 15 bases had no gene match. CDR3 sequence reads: CASWGVGLATHEQFF. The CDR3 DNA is TGTGCCAGTTGGGGGGTTGGACTAGCTACCCATGAGCAGTTCTTC.

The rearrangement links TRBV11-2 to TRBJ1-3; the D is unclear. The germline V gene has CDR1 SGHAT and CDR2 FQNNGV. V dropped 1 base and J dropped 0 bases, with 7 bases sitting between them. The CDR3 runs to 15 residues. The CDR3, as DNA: TGTGCCAGCAGCTTAGGCGCAGGCTCTGGAAACACCATATATTTT. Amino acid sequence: CASSLGAGSGNTIYF.

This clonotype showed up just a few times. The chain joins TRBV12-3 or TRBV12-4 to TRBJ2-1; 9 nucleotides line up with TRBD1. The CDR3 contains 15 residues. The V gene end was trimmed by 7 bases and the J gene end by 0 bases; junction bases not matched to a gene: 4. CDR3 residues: CASNLQGASYNEQFF. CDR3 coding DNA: TGTGCCAGCAACCTACAGGGGGCCTCCTACAATGAGCAGTTCTTC.

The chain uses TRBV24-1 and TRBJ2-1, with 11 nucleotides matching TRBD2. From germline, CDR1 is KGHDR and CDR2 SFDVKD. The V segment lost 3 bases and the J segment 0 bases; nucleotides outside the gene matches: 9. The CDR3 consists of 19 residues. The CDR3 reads CATSDPQGSGRGSYNEQFF. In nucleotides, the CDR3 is TGTGCCACCAGTGATCCGCAGGGTAGCGGGAGGGGCTCCTACAATGAGCAGTTCTTC.

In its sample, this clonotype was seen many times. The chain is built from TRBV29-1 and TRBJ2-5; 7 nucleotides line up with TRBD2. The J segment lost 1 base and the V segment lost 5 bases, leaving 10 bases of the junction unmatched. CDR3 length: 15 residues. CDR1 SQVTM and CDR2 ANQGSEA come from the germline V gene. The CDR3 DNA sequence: TGCAGCGTTACGGGCCCGGGCGGGAGCCAAGAGACCCAGTACTTC. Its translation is CSVTGPGGSQETQYF.

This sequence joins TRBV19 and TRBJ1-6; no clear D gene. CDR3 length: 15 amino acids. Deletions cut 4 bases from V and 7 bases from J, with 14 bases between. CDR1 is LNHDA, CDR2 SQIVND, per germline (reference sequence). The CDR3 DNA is TGTGCCAGTAGTAACCCCGGAGGCCTGAATTCACCCCTCCACTTT. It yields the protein CASSNPGGLNSPLHF. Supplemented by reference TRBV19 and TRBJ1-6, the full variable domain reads DGGITQSPKYLFRKEGQNVTLSCEQNLNHDAMYWYRQDPGQGLRLIYYSQIVNDFQKGDIAEGYSVSREKKESFPLTVTSAQKNPTAFYLCASSNPGGLNSPLHFGNGTRLTVT.

Written as DNA, the CDR3 is TGCGCCAGCAGCCACCAGGGCCGATACGAGCAGTACTTC. Translated, it gives CASSHQGRYEQYF. This chain links TRBV4-1 with TRBJ2-7; tentatively, D is TRBD1 (5 bases). From germline, CDR1 is MGHRA and CDR2 YSYEKL. There are 13 residues in the CDR3. V was clipped by 3 bases and J by 4 bases, with 10 bases between them.

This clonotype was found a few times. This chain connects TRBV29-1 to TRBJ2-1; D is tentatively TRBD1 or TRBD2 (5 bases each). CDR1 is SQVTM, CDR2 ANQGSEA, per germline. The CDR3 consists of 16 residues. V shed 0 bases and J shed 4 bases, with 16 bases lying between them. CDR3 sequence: CSVEDRGRVGYNEQFF. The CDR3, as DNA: TGCAGCGTTGAAGATCGGGGCAGGGTGGGGTACAATGAGCAGTTCTTC.

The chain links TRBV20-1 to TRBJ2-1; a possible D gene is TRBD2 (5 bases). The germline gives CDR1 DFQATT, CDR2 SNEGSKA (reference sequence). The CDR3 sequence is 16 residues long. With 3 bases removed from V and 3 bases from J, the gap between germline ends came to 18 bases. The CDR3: CSASDTGGPFYNEQFF. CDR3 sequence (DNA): TGCAGTGCTAGTGATACCGGCGGGCCGTTCTACAATGAGCAGTTCTTC.

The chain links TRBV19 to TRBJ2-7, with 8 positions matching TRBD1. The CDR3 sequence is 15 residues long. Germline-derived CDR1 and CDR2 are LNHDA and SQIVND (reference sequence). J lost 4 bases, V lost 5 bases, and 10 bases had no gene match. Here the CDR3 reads CASSAGTGPPYEQYF. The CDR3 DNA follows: TGTGCCAGTAGTGCCGGGACAGGCCCACCGTACGAGCAGTACTTC.

CDR3 loop: CASSQTLRGTFEREPRGEQFF. CDR3 coding DNA: TGTGCCAGCAGTCAAACCCTCAGGGGAACCTTCGAGCGGGAGCCCCGGGGTGAGCAGTTCTTC. This chain joins TRBV11-1 and TRBJ2-1, with TRBD2 matching 8 bases. Germline lookup yields CDR1 SGHAT and CDR2 FQDESV (reference sequence). J was trimmed by 9 bases and V by 6 bases; bases with no gene match: 31. This CDR3 spans 21 amino acids.

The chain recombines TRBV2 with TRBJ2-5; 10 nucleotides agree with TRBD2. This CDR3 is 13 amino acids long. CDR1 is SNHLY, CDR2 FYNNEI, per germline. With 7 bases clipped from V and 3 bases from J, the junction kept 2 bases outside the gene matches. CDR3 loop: CASTGLAEETQYF. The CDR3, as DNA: TGTGCCAGCACCGGACTAGCGGAAGAGACCCAGTACTTC.

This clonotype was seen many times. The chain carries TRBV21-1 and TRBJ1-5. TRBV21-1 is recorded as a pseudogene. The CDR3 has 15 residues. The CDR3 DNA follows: TGTGCCAGCAGCAGTAGGGGGGAGGGGGATCAGCCCCAGCATTTT. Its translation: CASSSRGEGDQPQHF.

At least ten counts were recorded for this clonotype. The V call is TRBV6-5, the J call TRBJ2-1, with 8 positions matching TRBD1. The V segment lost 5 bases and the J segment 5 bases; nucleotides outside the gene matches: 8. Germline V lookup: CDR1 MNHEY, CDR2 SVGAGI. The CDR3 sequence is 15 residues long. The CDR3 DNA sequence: TGTGCCAGCAGTCTAGACAGGGGTACCAACAATGAGCAGTTCTTC. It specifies CASSLDRGTNNEQFF.

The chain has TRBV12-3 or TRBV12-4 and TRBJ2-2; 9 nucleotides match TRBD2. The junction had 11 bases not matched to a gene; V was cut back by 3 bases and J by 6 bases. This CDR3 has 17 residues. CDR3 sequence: CASSFSTLAGSSGELFF. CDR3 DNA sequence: TGTGCCAGCAGTTTCTCAACCCTAGCGGGAAGTTCCGGGGAGCTGTTTTTT.

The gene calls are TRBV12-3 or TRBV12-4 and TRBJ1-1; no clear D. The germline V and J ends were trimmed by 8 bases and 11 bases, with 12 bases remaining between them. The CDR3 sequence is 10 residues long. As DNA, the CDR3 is TGTGCCAGCGTTGAGACATCGGCTTTCTTT. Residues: CASVETSAFF.

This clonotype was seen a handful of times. CDR3 DNA sequence: TGTGCCAGCAGTTACGGGCGGTTTGTAGCCACAGATACGCAGTATTTT. Translated, it gives CASSYGRFVATDTQYF. The chain couples TRBV6-2 or TRBV6-3 to TRBJ2-3; D unclear. V was shortened by 2 bases and J by 2 bases, with 14 bases between the two germline ends. CDR3 size: 16 residues. Germline CDR1 is MNHEY and CDR2 is SVGEGT.

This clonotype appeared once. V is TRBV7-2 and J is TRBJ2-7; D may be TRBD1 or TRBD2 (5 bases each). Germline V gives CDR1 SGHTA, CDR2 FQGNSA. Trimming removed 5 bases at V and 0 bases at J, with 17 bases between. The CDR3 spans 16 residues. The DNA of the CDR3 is TGTGCCAGCAGCCCCCACGCAGGGACCAGCTCCTACGAGCAGTACTTC. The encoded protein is CASSPHAGTSSYEQYF. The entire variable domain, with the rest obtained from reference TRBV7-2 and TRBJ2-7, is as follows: GAGVSQSPSNKVTEKGKDVELRCDPISGHTALYWYRQSLGQGLEFLIYFQGNSAPDKSGLPSDRFSAERTGGSVSTLTIQRTQQEDSAVYLCASSPHAGTSSYEQYFGPGTRLTVT.

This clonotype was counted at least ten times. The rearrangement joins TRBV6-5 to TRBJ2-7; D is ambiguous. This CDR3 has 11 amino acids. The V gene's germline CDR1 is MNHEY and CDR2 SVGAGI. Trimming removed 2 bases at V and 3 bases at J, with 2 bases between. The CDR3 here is CASSYRYEQYF. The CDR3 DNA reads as TGTGCCAGCAGTTACCGCTACGAGCAGTACTTC.

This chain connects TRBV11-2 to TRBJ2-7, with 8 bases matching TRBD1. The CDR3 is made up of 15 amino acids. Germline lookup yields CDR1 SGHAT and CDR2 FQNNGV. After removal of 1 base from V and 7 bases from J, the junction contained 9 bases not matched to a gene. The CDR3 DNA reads TGTGCCAGCAGCTTAGTTAGTCAGGGGGCTTGGGAGCAGTACTTC. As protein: CASSLVSQGAWEQYF.

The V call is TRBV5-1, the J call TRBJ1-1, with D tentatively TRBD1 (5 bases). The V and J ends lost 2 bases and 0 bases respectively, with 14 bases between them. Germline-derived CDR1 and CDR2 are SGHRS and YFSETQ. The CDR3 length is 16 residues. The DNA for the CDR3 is TGCGCCAGCAGCTTTGGGGGATGGCGGATGAACACTGAAGCTTTCTTT. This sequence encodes CASSFGGWRMNTEAFF.

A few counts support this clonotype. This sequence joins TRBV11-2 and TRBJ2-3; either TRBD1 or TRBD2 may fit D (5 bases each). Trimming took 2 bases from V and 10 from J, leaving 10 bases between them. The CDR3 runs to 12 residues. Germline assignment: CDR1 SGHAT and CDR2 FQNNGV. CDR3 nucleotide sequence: TGTGCCAGCAGCTTAACCGGGGCTTCGCAGTATTTT. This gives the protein CASSLTGASQYF.

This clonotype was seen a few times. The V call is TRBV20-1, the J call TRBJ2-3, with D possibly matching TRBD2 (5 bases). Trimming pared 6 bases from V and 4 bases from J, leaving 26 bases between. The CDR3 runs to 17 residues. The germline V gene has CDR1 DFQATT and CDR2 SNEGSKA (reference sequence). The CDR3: CSAHLGSGPWKADTQYF. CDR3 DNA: TGCAGTGCCCACCTGGGGAGCGGCCCATGGAAGGCAGATACGCAGTATTTT.

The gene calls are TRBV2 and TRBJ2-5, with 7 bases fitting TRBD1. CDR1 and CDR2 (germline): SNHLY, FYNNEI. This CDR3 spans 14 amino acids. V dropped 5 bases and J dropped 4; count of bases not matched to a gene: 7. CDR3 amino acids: CASSRRGLGETQYF. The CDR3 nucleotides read TGTGCCAGCAGTCGAAGGGGGCTTGGAGAGACCCAGTACTTC.

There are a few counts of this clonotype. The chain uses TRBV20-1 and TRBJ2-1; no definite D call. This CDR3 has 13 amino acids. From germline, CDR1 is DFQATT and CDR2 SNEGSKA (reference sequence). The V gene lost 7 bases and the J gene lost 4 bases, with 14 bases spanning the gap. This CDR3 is CSVEVGFYNEQFF. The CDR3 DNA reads TGCAGTGTCGAGGTCGGCTTTTACAATGAGCAGTTCTTC.

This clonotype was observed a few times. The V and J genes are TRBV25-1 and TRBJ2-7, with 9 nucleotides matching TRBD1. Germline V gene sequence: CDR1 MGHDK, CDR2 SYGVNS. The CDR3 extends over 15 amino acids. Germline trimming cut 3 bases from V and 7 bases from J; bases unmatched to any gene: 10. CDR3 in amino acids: CASSDPGQGVWEQYF. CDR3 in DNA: TGTGCCAGCAGTGACCCGGGACAGGGCGTCTGGGAGCAGTACTTC.

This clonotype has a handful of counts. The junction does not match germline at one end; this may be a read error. The CDR3 here is CASSQDRASGTPSHF. CDR3 bases: TGTGCCAGCAGCCAAGATAGAGCTAGCGGGACCCCGAGCCATTTT. V and J are TRBV4-2 and TRBJ2-3; 9 bases are shared with TRBD2. CDR3 length equals 15 residues. Germline V gene data show CDR1 as LGHNA and CDR2 as YNFKEQ.